This T cell receptor beta chain was recorded in a study of blood T cell repertoires in COVID-19. Study-level background: Donors in the United States, Italy and Spain gave samples during acute or convalescent COVID-19. T cells, B-cell-depleted T cells, or PBMCs supplied cDNA or gDNA.

CDR3 length equals 16 residues. Per the authors' pipeline: How many nucleated cells were present was estimated from reference gene primer amplification. Sequencing used immunoSEQ multiplex PCR; TCRdb keeps in-frame clones, though not all of them. V, J and clone size are those of that table, while D and trimming were read from the DNA. This sample has over 65,000 clones, with 70% to 90% found just once. The sample consisted of peripheral blood. The clonotype was recovered from a man aged 30 to 39 with acute or convalescent COVID-19. The rearrangement joins TRBV21-1 to TRBJ2-5; the table's D call, TRBD1, was not checked against the DNA. TRBV21-1 is termed a pseudogene. This chain's CDR3 is CASSNPPKTGRETQYF. The CDR3, as DNA: TGTGCCAGCAGCAACCCCCCCAAGACAGGGAGGGAGACCCAGTACTTC.